The 22 T cell receptor beta chains given below trace back to one sample, sequenced in a study of cytomegalovirus exposure and HLA in healthy donors. The PCR employed 60 Vbeta primers together with 13 Jbeta primers. Sequencing was performed with immunoSEQ multiplex PCR; in TCRdb, only in-frame clones are kept and a portion is missing. This sample has 130,000 to 150,000 clones, with 75% to 85% found just once. The sample taken for sequencing was PBMCs. These receptors were taken from a female donor in good health and CMV-seronegative.

The chain links TRBV15 to TRBJ1-5, with D perhaps TRBD1 (5 bases). This CDR3 contains 15 residues. Germline CDR1 reads LNHNV; CDR2 reads YYDKDF (reference sequence). V was trimmed by 0 bases and J by 5 bases, leaving 11 bases between them. The CDR3 region is CATSRDARGYQPQHF. CDR3 DNA: TGTGCCACCAGCAGAGATGCAAGGGGATATCAGCCCCAGCATTTT.

The V gene is TRBV28, the J gene TRBJ2-2, with 8 bases lining up with TRBD1. Germline trimming cut 2 bases from V and 3 bases from J; bases unmatched to any gene: 5. Germline CDR1 MDHEN, CDR2 SYDVKM. This CDR3 has 16 amino acids. The CDR3 sequence: CASSLVAGGYTGELFF. The CDR3 bases are TGTGCCAGCAGTTTAGTGGCAGGGGGCTACACCGGGGAGCTGTTTTTT.

The chain links TRBV6-1 to TRBJ2-3; 8 bases fit TRBD1. V dropped 8 bases and J dropped 3; count of bases not matched to a gene: 10. CDR1 is MNHNS, CDR2 SASEGT, per germline. The CDR3 has 15 amino acids. The CDR3 bases are TGTGCCAGCGGACAGGGACAGGTTGCTACAGATACGCAGTATTTT. This gives the protein CASGQGQVATDTQYF.

The gene calls are TRBV11-3 and TRBJ2-7; D is possibly TRBD1 (6 bases). The V end was cut by 5 bases, the J end by 4 bases, with 9 bases between. The CDR3 runs to 12 residues. Per the germline V gene, CDR1 is SGHNT and CDR2 is YENEEA. CDR3 protein: CASSEGQYEQYF. CDR3 nucleotide sequence: TGTGCCAGCAGCGAAGGACAGTACGAGCAGTACTTC.

The chain has TRBV7-9 and TRBJ2-2, with 7 bases identical to TRBD2. V trimming: 2 bases; J trimming: 5 bases; junction bases outside the gene matches: 8. Germline CDR1 reads SEHNR; CDR2 reads FQNEAQ (reference sequence). CDR3 length: 16 residues. CDR3 amino acids: CASSLMGGKVTGELFF. CDR3 DNA sequence: TGTGCCAGCAGCTTAATGGGAGGGAAGGTAACCGGGGAGCTGTTTTTT. Combining the CDR3 with reference TRBV7-9 and TRBJ2-2 gives the whole variable domain DTGVSQNPRHKITKRGQNVTFRCDPISEHNRLYWYRQTLGQGPEFLTYFQNEAQLEKSRLLSDRFSAERPKGSFSTLEIQRTEQGDSAMYLCASSLMGGKVTGELFFGEGSRLTVL.

V usage is TRBV5-1 and J usage is TRBJ1-3; D call uncertain. The germline CDR1 and CDR2 sequences are SGHRS and YFSETQ. Between the trimmed V and J ends, which lost 0 bases and 0 bases, there was a span of 4 bases. The CDR3 consists of 14 residues. CDR3 residues: CASSLESSGNTIYF. For the CDR3, the DNA is TGCGCCAGCAGCTTGGAGAGCTCTGGAAACACCATATATTTT. Combining the CDR3 with reference TRBV5-1 and TRBJ1-3 gives the whole variable domain KAGVTQTPRYLIKTRGQQVTLSCSPISGHRSVSWYQQTPGQGLQFLFEYFSETQRNKGNFPGRFSGRQFSNSRSEMNVSTLELGDSALYLCASSLESSGNTIYFGEGSWLTVV.

The gene calls are TRBV13 and TRBJ2-7; TRBD1 matches 7 bases. J lost 2 bases, V lost 4 bases, and 11 bases had no gene match. Germline V CDR1 and CDR2: PRHDT, FYEKMQ (reference sequence). This CDR3 is 16 amino acids long. CDR3 in DNA: TGTGCCAGCAGCTCTGCTGGACAGGAGGCCACCTACGAGCAGTACTTC. Protein product: CASSSAGQEATYEQYF. Combining the CDR3 with reference TRBV13 and TRBJ2-7 gives the whole variable domain AAGVIQSPRHLIKEKRETATLKCYPIPRHDTVYWYQQGPGQDPQFLISFYEKMQSDKGSIPDRFSAQQFSDYHSELNMSSLELGDSALYFCASSSAGQEATYEQYFGPGTRLTVT.

Regarding this clone: At one of its ends the junction is not consistent with the germline gene, which may arise from a read error. This rearrangement joins TRBV28 to TRBJ2-5, with 9 positions matching TRBD1. Germline CDR1 and CDR2: MDHEN and SYDVKM. The CDR3 is 17 amino acids. As DNA, the CDR3 is TGTGCCAGCCAGCCTGTTTTACAGGGGGCGGTACAAGAGACCCGGTACTTC. Encoded protein: CASQPVLQGAVQETRYF.

This chain uses TRBV6-5 with TRBJ1-3; possibly TRBD1 for D (6 bases). Germline V gene sequence: CDR1 MNHEY, CDR2 SVGAGI. CDR3 length: 14 amino acids. V was clipped by 6 bases and J by 3 bases, with 12 bases between them. The CDR3 coding sequence is TGTGCCAGCAGGCCAACAGGGATTGGAAACACCATATATTTT. Translating it yields CASRPTGIGNTIYF.

The chain couples TRBV6-5 to TRBJ2-3, with D unclear. The CDR3 sequence is 16 residues long. V lost 4 bases to trimming and J lost 5 bases, with 19 bases between them. In germline, CDR1 is MNHEY, CDR2 SVGAGI. The CDR3: CASSFSTRHSGDTQYF. CDR3 coding DNA: TGTGCCAGCAGTTTCTCTACTCGGCACTCGGGAGATACGCAGTATTTT.

This clone was recorded a few times. In nucleotides, the CDR3 is TGTGCCAGCAGTTTGGGGCGCCAACAGTTCTTC. It is translated as CASSLGRQQFF. The chain links TRBV6-5 to TRBJ2-1, with D possibly matching TRBD1 (5 bases). The CDR3 loop spans 11 amino acids. Trimming removed 4 bases from V and 13 bases from J, with 11 bases in between. Germline CDR1 is MNHEY and CDR2 is SVGAGI.

The rearrangement uses TRBV10-3 and TRBJ2-5; TRBD1 aligns across 10 bases. Germline values: CDR1 ENHRY, CDR2 SYGVKD. There are 16 residues in the CDR3. V lost 3 bases and J lost 4; bases outside the gene matches: 8. CDR3: CAISDLDRGQGETQYF. The CDR3 nucleotides read TGTGCCATCAGTGACTTAGACAGGGGGCAGGGAGAGACCCAGTACTTC.

The chain uses TRBV29-1 and TRBJ2-7; TRBD2 agrees at 7 bases. This CDR3 is 14 amino acids long. V lost 2 bases to trimming and J lost 5 bases; unmatched junction nucleotides: 9. Germline loops: CDR1 SQVTM, CDR2 ANQGSEA. CDR3 in DNA: TGCAGCGTTGAAACCCGGACTAGTGGGAACGAGCAGTACTTC. This encodes CSVETRTSGNEQYF.

The rearrangement joins TRBV6-5 to TRBJ2-7; 7 bases map to TRBD2. Losses at the gene ends were 0 bases for V and 7 bases for J; bases not matched to a gene: 9. Germline loops: CDR1 MNHEY, CDR2 SVGAGI. The CDR3 spans 15 residues. As DNA, the CDR3 is TGTGCCAGCAGTTACTCACGGGGGGTCCTACTGGAGCAGTACTTC. This translates into CASSYSRGVLLEQYF.

This clone was seen only a few times. The gene calls are TRBV4-1 and TRBJ2-1; 8 bases agree with TRBD2. This CDR3 region has 17 residues. The ends lost 0 bases at V and 3 bases at J; junction bases unmatched: 7. The germline V gene has CDR1 MGHRA and CDR2 YSYEKL. The CDR3 sequence is CASSQEKRTSGYNEQFF. The CDR3 nucleotides read TGCGCCAGCAGCCAAGAAAAACGAACTAGCGGCTACAATGAGCAGTTCTTC.

The V gene is TRBV6-1, the J gene TRBJ1-2, with 10 nucleotides matching TRBD1. The CDR3 totals 14 residues. J lost 2 bases, V lost 5 bases, and 2 bases had no gene match. Germline V gene data show CDR1 as MNHNS and CDR2 as SASEGT. DNA for the CDR3: TGTGCCAGCAGTAGGGGACAGGGGAACTATGGCTACACCTTC. Its protein product is CASSRGQGNYGYTF.

This clone was recorded once. V usage is TRBV18 and J usage is TRBJ2-4; TRBD1 aligns across 11 bases. This CDR3 is built from 18 residues. V dropped 0 bases and J dropped 0; count of bases not matched to a gene: 4. Germline lookup yields CDR1 KGHSH and CDR2 LQKENI. The chain's CDR3 is CASSPPGQGAVAKNIQYF. CDR3 nucleotide sequence: TGTGCCAGCTCACCACCTGGACAGGGGGCGGTAGCCAAAAACATTCAGTACTTC.

The CDR3 is CASRPRGQGVNTGELFF. Written as DNA, the CDR3 is TGTGCCAGCAGGCCCCGAGGTCAAGGGGTAAACACCGGGGAGCTGTTTTTT. J is TRBJ2-2 and V is TRBV27; TRBD1 might be the D (5 bases). CDR3 length: 17 amino acids. V gave up 6 bases and J gave up 2 bases, with 19 bases separating them. CDR1 MNHEY and CDR2 SMNVEV come from the germline V gene (reference sequence).

The chain combines TRBV4-1 with TRBJ1-5, with 7 bases identical to TRBD1. Germline CDR1 MGHRA, CDR2 YSYEKL. This CDR3 spans 14 amino acids. Trimming cost V 4 bases and J 6 bases; bases outside gene matches: 6. The CDR3 DNA reads TGCGCCAGCAGCCCCCCAGGGGGTTTTCAGCCCCAGCATTTT. Its protein product is CASSPPGGFQPQHF.

This clone has only a few counts. This chain uses TRBV5-4 with TRBJ1-1, with 7 bases identical to TRBD1. V lost 4 bases to trimming and J lost 3 bases; unmatched junction nucleotides: 6. The germline CDR1 and CDR2 sequences are SGHNT and YYREEE (reference sequence). The CDR3 is 14 amino acids. The CDR3 reads CASSLHQGDTEAFF. The CDR3 DNA reads TGTGCCAGCAGCCTCCACCAGGGGGACACTGAAGCTTTCTTT. Together with reference TRBV5-4 and TRBJ1-1, the CDR3 gives the full variable domain: ETGVTQSPTHLIKTRGQQVTLRCSSQSGHNTVSWYQQALGQGPQFIFQYYREEENGRGNFPPRFSGLQFPNYSSELNVNALELDDSALYLCASSLHQGDTEAFFGQGTRLTVV.

The chain is built from TRBV6-6 and TRBJ1-1; 9 nucleotides align to TRBD1. This CDR3 is 15 amino acids long. Germline assignment: CDR1 MNHNY and CDR2 SVGAGI (reference sequence). With V trimmed by 4 bases and J by 4 bases, 7 bases remained unmatched. CDR3 bases: TGTGCCAGCAGTTCACAGGGGGCGAGGGGCACTGAAGCTTTCTTT. It codes for CASSSQGARGTEAFF.

A few counts support this clone. The chain has TRBV6-6 and TRBJ1-1; D is unclear. CDR3 size: 13 residues. Germline-derived CDR1 and CDR2 are MNHNY and SVGAGI (reference sequence). V shed 4 bases and J shed 4 bases, with 10 bases lying between them. The CDR3 reads CASSSRGPTEAFF. In DNA, the CDR3 is TGTGCCAGCAGTTCCCGTGGGCCCACTGAAGCTTTCTTT.